This T cell receptor beta chain is drawn from a study of T-cell reconstitution after alpha-beta-depleted transplantation in children (dated by TCRdb to 2016 to 2017). In the study overall: Using TCR repertoire profiling, the study followed T-cell immune reconstitution in a quantitative way in children after TCRalphabeta/CD19-depleted allogeneic hematopoietic cell transplantation. Beyond this particular receptor, the publication reports: In some patients, the high TCRbeta diversity seen at day 60 was put down to recipient T cells and intrathymic progenitors that had survived conditioning. The apparently early alphabetaT-cell count recovery about two months after transplant was reportedly dependent on only several hundred rapidly expanded clones derived from non-depleted graft cells. Over subsequent months, a decline in hyperexpanded clone frequencies was noted, and after one year, T-cell counts and TCRbeta diversity were mostly ascribed to newly produced T cells.

The library was produced with PCR. Sequenced using an Illumina HiSeq 2500. To normalize quantification of the TCRbeta repertoire, the TCR libraries were built with molecular barcoding that relied on unique molecular identifiers. The public reads were reprocessed in TCRdb via fastp at Q25 and MiXCR, keeping in-frame beta chains. Every entry covers one CDR3 protein and lists the most common genes and DNA from its rows. A total of around 580,000 distinct CDR3 sequences appear in this sample, roughly 30% of them only once. The top ten clones comprise under 45% of the sample. In the paper's terms, the treatment or condition label means: allogeneic hematopoietic cell transplantation with graft depleted of TCRalphabeta T cells and CD19 B cells. The transplant recipients were children given TCRalphabeta/CD19-depleted allogeneic hematopoietic cell grafts. The CDR3 measures 16 amino acids from cysteine to phenylalanine. Here the CDR3 DNA is all that survives: 48 bases in frame from base 1. V is trimmed back by 2 bases and J by 4 bases, and the junction contains 7 bases that no gene match accounts for. Based on the germline V gene, the CDR1 and CDR2 sequences are SGHDN and FVKESK.

With respect to this clonotype: No antigen is known for it. Base-call qualities are not available, and no considerably larger clone is one nucleotide away.

The TCR was taken from a boy younger than two with Wiskott-Aldrich syndrome, due to receive a stem cell transplant. The sample consisted of PBMCs, taken before TCRalphabeta/CD19-depleted stem cell transplant. The rearranged chain carries TRBV14 and TRBJ2-3, with 9 middle bases fitting TRBD1. CDR3 protein: CASSQPPDRGADTQYF. The DNA is as follows: TGTGCCAGCAGCCAACCCCCGGACAGGGGCGCAGATACGCAGTATTTT.